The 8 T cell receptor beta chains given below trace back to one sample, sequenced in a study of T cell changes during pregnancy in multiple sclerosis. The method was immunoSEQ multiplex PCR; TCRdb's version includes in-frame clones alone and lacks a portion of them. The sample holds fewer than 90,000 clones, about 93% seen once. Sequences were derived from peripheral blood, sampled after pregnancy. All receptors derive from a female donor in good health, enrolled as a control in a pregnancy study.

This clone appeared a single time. The CDR3 DNA is TGTGCCAGCAGTTTATATATAGGTCGCCGCGGCGAGCAGTACTTC. Its translation is CASSLYIGRRGEQYF. J is TRBJ2-7 and V is TRBV28; D is unclear. Germline CDR1 reads MDHEN; CDR2 reads SYDVKM. CDR3 size: 15 residues. V was clipped by 1 base and J by 6 bases, with 16 bases between them. The full variable domain, completed using reference TRBV28 and TRBJ2-7, is DVKVTQSSRYLVKRTGEKVFLECVQDMDHENMFWYRQDPGLGLRLIYFSYDVKMKEKGDIPEGYSVSREKKERFSLILESASTNQTSMYLCASSLYIGRRGEQYFGPGTRLTVT.

The DNA of the CDR3 is TGTGCCAGCAGTTTAAGCGGAACGGGCTCTGGAAACACCATATATTTT. Protein product: CASSLSGTGSGNTIYF. The rearrangement joins TRBV28 to TRBJ1-3; no clear D gene. Trimming removed 2 bases from V and 0 bases from J, with 11 bases in between. CDR1 is MDHEN, CDR2 SYDVKM, per germline. The CDR3 extends over 16 amino acids.

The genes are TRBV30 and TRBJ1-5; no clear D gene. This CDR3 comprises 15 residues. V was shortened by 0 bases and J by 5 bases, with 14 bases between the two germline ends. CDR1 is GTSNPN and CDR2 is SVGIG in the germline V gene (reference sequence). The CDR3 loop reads CAWSVTGRPDQPQHF. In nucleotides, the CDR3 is TGTGCCTGGAGTGTAACCGGCAGGCCGGATCAGCCCCAGCATTTT. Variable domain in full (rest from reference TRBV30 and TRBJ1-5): SQTIHQWPATLVQPVGSPLSLECTVEGTSNPNLYWYRQAAGRGLQLLFYSVGIGQISSEVPQNLSASRPQDRQFILSSKKLLLSDSGFYLCAWSVTGRPDQPQHFGDGTRLSIL.

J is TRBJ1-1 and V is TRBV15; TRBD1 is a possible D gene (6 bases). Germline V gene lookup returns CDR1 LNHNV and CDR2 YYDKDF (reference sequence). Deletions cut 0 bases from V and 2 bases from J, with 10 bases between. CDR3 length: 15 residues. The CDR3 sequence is CATSRDRGGNTEAFF. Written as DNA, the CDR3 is TGTGCCACCAGCAGAGATCGGGGGGGCAACACTGAAGCTTTCTTT.

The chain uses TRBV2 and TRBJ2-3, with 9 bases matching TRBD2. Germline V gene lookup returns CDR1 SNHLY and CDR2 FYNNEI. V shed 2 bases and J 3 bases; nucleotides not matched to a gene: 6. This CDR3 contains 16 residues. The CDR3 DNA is TGTGCCAGCAGTGAAAGGCTAGCGGGACGAACAGATACGCAGTATTTT. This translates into CASSERLAGRTDTQYF.

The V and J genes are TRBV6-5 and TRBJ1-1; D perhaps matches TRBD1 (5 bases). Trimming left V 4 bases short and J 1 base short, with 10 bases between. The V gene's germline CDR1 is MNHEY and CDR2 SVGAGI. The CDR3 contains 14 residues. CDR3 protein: CASSWGEGNTEAFF. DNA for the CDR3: TGTGCCAGCAGTTGGGGGGAAGGGAACACTGAAGCTTTCTTT.

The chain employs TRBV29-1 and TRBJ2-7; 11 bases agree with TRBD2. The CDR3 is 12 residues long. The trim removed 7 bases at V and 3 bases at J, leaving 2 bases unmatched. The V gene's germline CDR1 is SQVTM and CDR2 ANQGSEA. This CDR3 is CSAGTSGYEQYF. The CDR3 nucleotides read TGCAGCGCCGGGACTAGCGGCTACGAGCAGTACTTC.

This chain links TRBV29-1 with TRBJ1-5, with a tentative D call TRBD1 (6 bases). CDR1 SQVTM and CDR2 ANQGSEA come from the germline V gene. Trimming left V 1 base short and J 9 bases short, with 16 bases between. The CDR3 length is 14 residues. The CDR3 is CSVEAGAPVGPQHF. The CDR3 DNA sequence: TGCAGCGTTGAAGCAGGGGCCCCCGTGGGGCCCCAGCATTTT.